The rows below give T cell receptor beta chains drawn from one sample of a study of shared clonotypes between healthy human individuals. TCRdb's table, derived via immunoSEQ multiplex PCR, lists solely in-frame clones and lacks some. The table includes approximately 2.4 million clones, approximately 95% detected once. The sequencing sample was made of naive CD4+ T cells sorted from blood. Every receptor here comes from a young man in good health. Each CDR3 is given with its conserved first and last residue. The D gene is left open where the match is weak. Where a row states a size, it is once, few, many or the class of an expanded clone; other rows omit it.

>.|TRBJ2-7|.|TRBV28
TGTGCCAGCAGTCCACACCCGGGGGGACAGTCCTACGAGCAGTACTTC
CASSPHPGGQSYEQYF
>.|TRBJ1-6|.|TRBV14
TGTGCCAGCAGGGGACAAGGAAATTCACCCCTCCACTTT
CASRGQGNSPLHF
>.|TRBJ2-5|.|TRBV29-1
TGCAGCGTTGGAGGCGAGACCCAGTACTTC
CSVGGETQYF
>.|TRBJ1-5|.|TRBV2
TGTGCCAGCAGGGAAACTGAGGGTAATCAGCCCCAGCATTTT
CASRETEGNQPQHF
>.|TRBJ1-3|.|TRBV29-1
TGCAGCGTTGAAGATATGGCAGGAAGTTCTGGAAACACCATATATTTT
CSVEDMAGSSGNTIYF
>TRBD1|TRBJ1-5|once|TRBV27
TGTGCCAGCAGTGGGGGACAGGGTAGCAATCAGCCCCAGCATTTT
CASSGGQGSNQPQHF
>.|TRBJ1-4|.|TRBV5-1
TGCGCCAGCAGCTTGGCGGGATCAGCGGGATCTAATGAAAAACTGTTTTTT
CASSLAGSAGSNEKLFF
>.|TRBJ2-3|.|TRBV25-1
TGTGCCAGCATCGGTCGGGCTCGCGCAGATACGCAGTATTTT
CASIGRARADTQYF
>.|TRBJ2-5|.|TRBV11-2
TGTGCCAGCAGCCCGAACAGGGATCCGAGGACCCAGTACTTC
CASSPNRDPRTQYF
>.|TRBJ2-4|.|TRBV19
TGTGCCAGTAGCTTCGAGGGGGGGCTAGCCAAAAACATTCAGTACTTC
CASSFEGGLAKNIQYF
>TRBD1|TRBJ1-5|.|TRBV11-3
TGTGCCAGCAGCTTAGAAACCCCCCCACAGGGGTGGATTCAGCCCCAGCATTTT
CASSLETPPQGWIQPQHF
>TRBD2|TRBJ2-1|.|TRBV11-3
TGTGCCAGCAGCACCTCCGGGACTAGCGGGAGGAATGAGCAGTTCTTC
CASSTSGTSGRNEQFF
>.|TRBJ2-1|.|TRBV19
TGTGCCAGTAGTACTAGCGCCTACAATGAGCAGTTCTTC
CASSTSAYNEQFF
>.|TRBJ2-7|.|TRBV7-3
TGTGCCAGCAGCTTAACAGGGGCAAGCTCCTACGAGCAGTACTTC
CASSLTGASSYEQYF
>.|TRBJ1-5|once|TRBV5-5
TGTGCCAGCAGCTTAGAAAATCCGGCAGTGGGTTATCAGCCCCAGCATTTT
CASSLENPAVGYQPQHF
>TRBD1|TRBJ1-5|.|TRBV6-5
TGTGCCAGCAGTGGGACAGGGTCCAATCAGCCCCAGCATTTT
CASSGTGSNQPQHF
>.|TRBJ1-5|.|TRBV30
TGTGCCTGGAGTGGTACAGGGAATTTCGGCAATCAGCCCCAGCATTTT
CAWSGTGNFGNQPQHF
>.|TRBJ1-3|.|TRBV7-2
TGTGCCAGCAGCCCGCCAGGTTTTGCTGGAAACACCATATATTTT
CASSPPGFAGNTIYF
>TRBD1|TRBJ1-4|.|TRBV18
TGTGCCAGCCGACAGGGGATTAATGAAAAACTGTTTTTT
CASRQGINEKLFF
>.|TRBJ2-7|.|TRBV28
TGTGCCAGCAGACCGGGAGCCCTTGGGGAGCAGTACTTC
CASRPGALGEQYF
>TRBD1|TRBJ2-7|.|TRBV6-5
TGTGCCAGTACTAACAGGGGGCCTCCCTACGAGCAGTACTTC
CASTNRGPPYEQYF
>.|TRBJ2-5|.|TRBV5-6
TGTGCCAGCAGCTTGAGAGAGACCCAGTACTTC
CASSLRETQYF
>TRBD1|TRBJ1-2|.|TRBV5-1
TGCGCCAGCAGCTTCGGACAGGGCACTGCTAACTATGGCTACACCTTC
CASSFGQGTANYGYTF
>TRBD1|TRBJ1-3|.|TRBV19
TGTGCCAGTAGTAAAGGGACAGCTGGAAACACCATATATTTT
CASSKGTAGNTIYF
>.|TRBJ2-1|.|TRBV5-1
TGCGCCAGCAGCTTGGCCCCGGGATCCGATGAGCAGTTCTTC
CASSLAPGSDEQFF
>.|TRBJ1-1|.|TRBV7-2
TGTGCCAGCAGCTACCCCGAATGGGCCTACACTGAAGCTTTCTTT
CASSYPEWAYTEAFF
>.|TRBJ2-3|.|TRBV13
TGTGCCAGCAAGGGCAGGGGTCACGGGAAACCGGTCACAGATACGCAGTATTTT
CASKGRGHGKPVTDTQYF
>.|TRBJ2-1|.|TRBV4-1
TGCGCCAGCAGCCAACCCACCGGGGGGCAGAAGTTCTTC
CASSQPTGGQKFF
>.|TRBJ1-2|.|TRBV5-4
TGTGCCAGCAGCCCGAAGACACCTAACTATGGCTACACCTTC
CASSPKTPNYGYTF
>TRBD1|TRBJ1-2|few|TRBV5-5
TGTGCCAGCAGCTTGGGACAGGGGATTTATGGCTACACCTTC
CASSLGQGIYGYTF
>.|TRBJ2-3|.|TRBV6-5
TGTGCCAGCAGTTACATCTGGTCTACAGATACGCAGTATTTT
CASSYIWSTDTQYF
>TRBD1|TRBJ2-5|.|TRBV15
TGTGCCACCAGCGCTCAGGGGGCCCGGCAAGAGACCCAGTACTTC
CATSAQGARQETQYF
>TRBD1|TRBJ1-4|.|TRBV19
TGTGCCAGTAGACCGGGACAGGGGGCAACTAATGAAAAACTGTTTTTT
CASRPGQGATNEKLFF
>.|TRBJ2-7|.|TRBV7-9
TGTGCCAGCAGGGAGGCAAGCGGATCTTACGAGCAGTACTTC
CASREASGSYEQYF
>.|TRBJ1-2|.|TRBV30
TGTGCCTGGAGTGTAGGGGGGCCCGGCTACACCTTC
CAWSVGGPGYTF
>.|TRBJ1-1|.|TRBV25-1
TGTGCCAGCAGGTTCTCGGACGACACTGAAGCTTTCTTT
CASRFSDDTEAFF
>TRBD1|TRBJ1-5|.|TRBV19
TGTGCCAGTAGTCCAGGGACAGGAGGCGGTCAGCCCCAGCATTTT
CASSPGTGGGQPQHF
>TRBD2|TRBJ2-3|.|TRBV7-9
TGTGCCAGCAGCTCAGGACTAGCCAGCACAGATACGCAGTATTTT
CASSSGLASTDTQYF
>.|TRBJ2-5|.|TRBV5-1
TGCGCCAGCAGCTTGGAAGGGCTTAAAGAGACCCAGTACTTC
CASSLEGLKETQYF
>TRBD2|TRBJ2-3|.|TRBV7-2
TGTGCCAGCAGCTTAAGGCGGGGGGGCGTGGATACGCAGTATTTT
CASSLRRGGVDTQYF
>TRBD1|TRBJ2-7|.|TRBV18
TGTGCCAGCTCACCAATGACAGGGAGCTCCTACGAGCAGTACTTC
CASSPMTGSSYEQYF